Sequencing of this T cell receptor (beta chain) was carried out in a study of blood T cell repertoires in COVID-19. Overall study context: Nucleic acid was either cDNA or gDNA, and it came from T cells, B-cell-depleted T cells, or PBMCs.

The data were produced by immunoSEQ multiplex PCR, yet TCRdb's version contains in-frame clones alone and is incomplete. Of around 620,000 clones listed, 80% to 90% are singletons. V was shortened by 7 bases and J by 6 bases, with 13 bases between the two germline ends. Germline CDR1 is SQVTM and CDR2 is ANQGSEA. The CDR3 has 11 residues. V gene TRBV29-1 combines with J gene TRBJ2-7, with D perhaps TRBD1 (5 bases). The sequence was obtained from a woman younger than 30 with acute or convalescent COVID-19. The sample taken for sequencing was peripheral blood. The CDR3 nucleotides read TGCAGCGCTCAGGGTTCCCTCGAGCAGTACTTC. Translation gives CSAQGSLEQYF.